The clone carrying this T cell receptor (beta chain) was seen at least ten times. Its target is not known. Every isolated RNA sample was fully reverse transcribed, so sequencing captured expressed TCRB transcripts. Samples of naive, central memory and regulatory T cells yielded a mean of about 3.4 million reads. The repertoire was sequenced with immunoSEQ multiplex PCR; TCRdb's copy has only in-frame clones and lacks some. Of approximately 250,000 clones in the sample, over 9.5% were seen once. CD45RO/CCR7/CD25/CD127/CD95/CD27 sorting isolated CD4+ naive, central memory, regulatory and stem cell-like memory cells. The CDR3 runs to 13 residues. Germline V CDR1 and CDR2: MNHNY, SVGAGI (reference sequence). The V end was cut by 1 base, the J end by 0 bases, with 4 bases between. The source of the sample is a study of beta chain features in type 1 diabetes. Whole-study findings and limits: The question left open here concerned HLA type influencing TCRB rearrangement.

The source material was naive CD4+ T cells from blood. The sequence derives from a woman between 18 and 29 years old in good health. The chain carries TRBV6-6 and TRBJ2-7; no definite D call. The CDR3 DNA reads as TGTGCCAGCAGTTACTACAGCTCCTACGAGCAGTACTTC. Translation: CASSYYSSYEQYF.